The T cell receptor beta chain described here comes from a study of blood T cell repertoires in COVID-19 (dated by TCRdb to the early 2020s). About the study as a whole: Samples covering the acute and convalescent phases of COVID-19 were provided by collaborators in the United States, Italy and Spain. The material from the prospective study consisted of cDNA or gDNA derived from T cells, B-cell-depleted T cells, or PBMCs. Deeply sampled blood TCRbeta repertoires from subjects exposed to, actively infected with, or recovered from COVID-19 were included in the dataset. A freely available public database, intended as a resource for researchers studying the immune response to SARS-CoV-2, is where the repertoires were released. The samples were drawn from two sources: the first 160 participants of the ongoing ImmuneRACE study, and 950 to 1,500 subjects contributed by 6 global collaborators. Sample metadata almost always included a de-identified subject ID, COVID-19 status, age in years and sex. HLA class I and class II types, where available, came from metadata supplied by the sample provider rather than from assay-based typing. General findings and caveats noted by the study authors: The amount of clinical and demographic metadata varied by source and participant and was provided uncurated.

Notes on this clone: Its antigen is not yet known. Base qualities are not at hand, and no much larger clone is one base apart.

Each collaborating institution followed its own protocols to collect whole blood in K2EDTA tubes. For TCRbeta analysis, collaborators shipped samples in one of three forms: frozen whole blood, isolated PBMCs, or DNA extracted from either of those sample types. The immunoSEQ Assay, a bias-controlled multiplex PCR, was used to amplify TCRbeta CDR3 regions from genomic DNA. Regarding the original processing steps: The number of nucleated cells in each sample was estimated from the amplification of reference gene primers within the assay. To quantify the absolute abundance of each unique TCRbeta CDR3 rearrangement, sequence reads were collapsed and filtered. For each sample, productive Simpson clonality was calculated by taking the square root of Simpson's diversity index across productive rearrangements. TCRdb retrieved this table from immuneACCESS and kept in-frame rearrangements only. Not all clones are present; in checked studies, unresolved V genes account for under half, and no reason is known for the remainder. V and J calls and clone size follow that table, whereas D and trimming were derived from the DNA. Across this sample there are more than 150,000 clones, with approximately 87% seen only once. Around 21% of the sample goes to the ten largest clones.

In the germline V gene (reference sequence), CDR1 corresponds to LNHNV and CDR2 to YYDKDF. At the junction V is shortened by 2 bases and J by 6 bases; bases outside the gene matches: 5. The CDR3 covers 16 residues, taking in both the cysteine and the phenylalanine. The kept DNA is CDR3 alone, 48 bases in frame from the first base. Recombination joined TRBV15 with TRBJ2-1, and 12 junction bases match TRBD2. This clonotype originated in a man in his 70s with active or convalescent COVID-19. Input material: peripheral blood. The CDR3 region has the sequence CATSRILAGGANEQFF. The DNA sequence follows: TGTGCCACCAGCAGAATTCTAGCGGGAGGGGCCAATGAGCAGTTCTTC.